The entry below describes one T cell receptor (beta chain). The V gene end was trimmed by 4 bases and the J gene end by 5 bases; junction bases not matched to a gene: 8. The length of the CDR3 is 15 residues. Germline V gives CDR1 SGDLS, CDR2 YYNGEE. The entry originates in a study of blood T cell repertoires in COVID-19. Study as a whole: From the United States, Italy and Spain came samples of acute and convalescent COVID-19. The cDNA or gDNA used as material had been derived from T cells, B-cell-depleted T cells, or PBMCs.

Methods used by the authors: Amplification of reference gene primers was used by the study to estimate nucleated cell counts. Assay: immunoSEQ multiplex PCR; the TCRdb copy retains only in-frame clones and omits some. The D gene and trimming were derived from the DNA, and the V and J assignments and clone size from that table. This sample has about 74,000 clones, with almost 85% found just once. This clonotype was obtained from a man between 65 and 80 years old with acute or convalescent COVID-19. The chain joins TRBV9 to TRBJ1-5, with TRBD1 matching over 8 bases. The sample taken for sequencing was peripheral blood. The CDR3 sequence: CASSTGQALYQPQHF. DNA of the CDR3: TGTGCCAGCAGCACGGGACAGGCGTTGTATCAGCCCCAGCATTTT.